Shown below are 19 T cell receptor beta chains from a single sample sequenced in a study of T cells in Graves' hyperthyroidism and ophthalmopathy. TCR beta CDR3 regions were amplified from RNA. During a first-round RT-PCR of the TCR CDR3, the HTBI primer set was used. TCRdb fed the multiplex PCR reads into MiXCR, producing one record per CDR3 protein. The sample consists of 330,000 or so distinct CDR3 sequences, roughly 19% of them appearing once. What was sequenced was blood. These receptors all stem from a man aged 50-59 years with Graves' ophthalmopathy.

CDR3 DNA: TGTGCCAGTAGGGACCGTCAGAGGACCGGGGAGCTGTTTTTT. It encodes CASRDRQRTGELFF. This chain joins TRBV19 and TRBJ2-2; the D is unclear. Trimming took off 6 bases at V and 5 bases at J, with 13 bases between the two ends. Germline values: CDR1 LNHDA, CDR2 SQIVND (reference sequence). There are 14 residues in the CDR3.

In its sample, this clonotype was seen many times. The genes are TRBV7-9 and TRBJ2-7; D ambiguous. Germline lookup yields CDR1 SEHNR and CDR2 FQNEAQ (reference sequence). Deletions cut 5 bases from V and 6 bases from J, with 11 bases between. This CDR3 is 12 amino acids long. CDR3 coding DNA: TGTGCCAGCAGCCCCGGTGGGGTCGAGCAGTACTTC. As protein: CASSPGGVEQYF.

This clonotype was seen only a few times. This rearrangement joins TRBV27 to TRBJ1-1; TRBD1 agrees at 10 bases. Losses at the gene ends were 5 bases for V and 7 bases for J; bases not matched to a gene: 7. Germline assignment: CDR1 MNHEY and CDR2 SMNVEV (reference sequence). The CDR3 runs 14 residues. The CDR3 region has the DNA TGTGCCAGCAGTATGACAGGGGGCTTGGGTGAAGCTTTCTTT. This encodes CASSMTGGLGEAFF.

The V call is TRBV30, the J call TRBJ1-1, with 7 bases aligning to TRBD1. Germline V CDR1 and CDR2: GTSNPN, SVGIG (reference sequence). J was trimmed by 3 bases and V by 4 bases; bases with no gene match: 5. CDR3 size: 13 residues. In nucleotides, the CDR3 is TGTGCCTGGATTGGGACAGCCCACACTGAAGCTTTCTTT. This codes for CAWIGTAHTEAFF.

The CDR3: CASSQARGATGELFF. In nucleotides, the CDR3 is TGTGCCAGCAGCCAAGCACGTGGAGCCACCGGGGAGCTGTTTTTT. The rearrangement joins TRBV11-2 to TRBJ2-2; D remains unclear. Germline V gene data show CDR1 as SGHAT and CDR2 as FQNNGV. V lost 5 bases and J 4 bases, leaving 14 bases between the germline ends. The CDR3 has 15 amino acids.

This clonotype was detected only a few times. The chain combines TRBV4-2 with TRBJ2-3, with TRBD2 matching over 16 bases. The V segment lost 3 bases and the J segment 6 bases; nucleotides outside the gene matches: 3. Germline CDR1 LGHNA, CDR2 YNFKEQ. The CDR3 loop spans 16 amino acids. As DNA, the CDR3 is TGTGCCAGCAGCCAGGGACTAGCGGGAGGGTCGGATACGCAGTATTTT. As protein: CASSQGLAGGSDTQYF.

This clonotype was recorded many times. The CDR3 spells CSARGQGVNEQFF. The CDR3 nucleotides read TGCAGTGCTAGGGGACAGGGTGTAAATGAGCAGTTCTTC. This chain links TRBV20-1 with TRBJ2-1, with 9 bases that match TRBD1. Germline lookup yields CDR1 DFQATT and CDR2 SNEGSKA (reference sequence). This CDR3 is 13 amino acids long. V lost 3 bases to trimming and J lost 7 bases; unmatched junction nucleotides: 4.

This sequence joins TRBV5-1 and TRBJ2-5; 14 nucleotides align to TRBD2. There are 16 residues in the CDR3. Germline values: CDR1 SGHRS, CDR2 YFSETQ. V lost 4 bases and J lost 5; bases outside the gene matches: 7. For the CDR3, the DNA is TGCGCCAGCAGCCCCGGGACTAGCGGGAGAATGGAGACCCAGTACTTC. Translation: CASSPGTSGRMETQYF.

V usage is TRBV25-1 and J usage is TRBJ2-5; D is uncertain. Germline values: CDR1 MGHDK, CDR2 SYGVNS. The CDR3 contains 14 residues. Trimming removed 1 base from V and 1 base from J, with 7 bases in between. The CDR3 DNA sequence: TGTGCCAGCAGTGAATTGGTCAGCCAAGAGACCCAGTACTTC. Its translation is CASSELVSQETQYF.

This clonotype was seen a few times. V usage is TRBV7-8 and J usage is TRBJ1-5; no clear D gene. This CDR3 is built from 17 residues. In germline, CDR1 is SGHVS, CDR2 FQNEAQ. V shed 1 base and J shed 0 bases, with 13 bases lying between them. The CDR3 loop reads CASSLVGRSYSNQPQHF. The CDR3 region has the DNA TGTGCCAGCAGCTTAGTCGGCAGATCTTATAGCAATCAGCCCCAGCATTTT.

This clonotype has at least ten counts. CDR3 loop: CASSELGRGRADTQYF. The DNA of the CDR3 is TGTGCCAGCAGTGAACTCGGCAGGGGGCGCGCAGATACGCAGTATTTT. This chain links TRBV2 with TRBJ2-3; 8 bases agree with TRBD1. Looked up from germline, CDR1 is SNHLY and CDR2 is FYNNEI. This CDR3 has 16 amino acids. J lost 4 bases, V lost 2 bases, and 8 bases had no gene match.

This clonotype showed up many times. The V call is TRBV7-3, the J call TRBJ2-5, with TRBD2 matching over 11 bases. This CDR3 region has 15 residues. Germline CDR1 is SGHTA and CDR2 is FQGTGA. Germline trimming cut 5 bases from V and 5 bases from J; bases unmatched to any gene: 7. CDR3: CASSPTSGSGETQYF. Written as DNA, the CDR3 is TGTGCCAGCAGCCCTACTAGCGGGAGTGGGGAGACCCAGTACTTC.

This clonotype was picked up a small number of times. The chain carries TRBV11-3 and TRBJ2-1, with 12 positions matching TRBD2. The length of the CDR3 is 17 residues. The germline V gene has CDR1 SGHNT and CDR2 YENEEA. Trimming cost V 4 bases and J 4 bases; bases outside gene matches: 8. CDR3 sequence reads: CASSSRETSGGYNEQFF. CDR3 sequence (DNA): TGTGCCAGCAGCTCTAGGGAGACTAGCGGGGGATACAATGAGCAGTTCTTC.

This clonotype has more than one count but fewer than ten. V and J are TRBV7-3 and TRBJ2-6, with 9 bases identical to TRBD1. With 6 bases clipped from V and 0 bases from J, the junction kept 6 bases outside the gene matches. This CDR3 contains 17 residues. CDR1 is SGHTA and CDR2 is FQGTGA in the germline V gene. DNA of the CDR3: TGTGCCAGCAGGCCAGGACAGGGGTACTCTGGGGCCAACGTCCTGACTTTC. Translated: CASRPGQGYSGANVLTF.

With regard to this clonotype: At one of its ends the junction is not consistent with the germline gene, which may arise from a read error. The genes are TRBV28 and TRBJ1-5, with 10 bases identical to TRBD1. Looked up from germline, CDR1 is MDHEN and CDR2 is SYDVKM. The CDR3 sequence is 15 residues long. The CDR3 sequence is CANSPSDRGIQPQHF. DNA of the CDR3: TGTGCCAACAGTCCATCGGACAGGGGGATTCAGCCCCAGCATTTT.

This clonotype was picked up a small number of times. This chain connects TRBV9 to TRBJ2-2, with D perhaps TRBD1 (6 bases). Germline loops: CDR1 SGDLS, CDR2 YYNGEE. This CDR3 region has 13 residues. V was cut by 5 bases and J by 6 bases, with 11 bases left in between. CDR3 sequence: CASRGGRAGELFF. CDR3 DNA: TGTGCCAGCAGAGGGGGAAGGGCCGGGGAGCTGTTTTTT.

The chain couples TRBV12-3 or TRBV12-4 to TRBJ2-7; D is uncertain. V lost 1 base, J lost 5 bases, and 6 bases lay in between. This CDR3 has 12 amino acids. In DNA, the CDR3 is TGTGCCAGCAGTTTAGTTAATCACGAGCAGTACTTC. Translation: CASSLVNHEQYF.

This chain uses TRBV24-1 with TRBJ2-1; 8 bases agree with TRBD1. V was clipped by 1 base and J by 4 bases; unmatched bases: 8. CDR3 length equals 17 residues. Germline lookup yields CDR1 KGHDR and CDR2 SFDVKD. CDR3 region: CATSDFGGTGVYNEQFF. Written as DNA, the CDR3 is TGTGCCACCAGTGATTTCGGAGGGACAGGAGTATACAATGAGCAGTTCTTC.

This rearrangement joins TRBV11-2 to TRBJ2-3; 11 bases agree with TRBD2. The germline V gene encodes CDR1 SGHAT and CDR2 FQNNGV. Trimming cost V 1 base and J 3 bases; bases outside gene matches: 6. The CDR3 has 17 amino acids. CDR3 coding DNA: TGTGCCAGCAGCTTAGGTCCCCTAGCGGGAGGTACAGATACGCAGTATTTT. Its protein product is CASSLGPLAGGTDTQYF.